Sequencing of this T cell receptor beta chain was carried out in a study of shared clonotypes between healthy human individuals. Study-wide background: Researchers assigned three CD4 naive, three CD4 memory, two CD8 naive and one CD8 memory plate to each donor.

On sorted subsets, replicate PCRs used 150 to 250 ng DNA, or about 30,000 T cell genomes. Authors' methods: ImmunoSEQ sequences covered only the junction and lacked quality scores; filtering therefore differed. The table came from immunoSEQ multiplex PCR; TCRdb's copy has only in-frame clones and leaves some out. V, J and clone size are taken as reported in that table, and D and trimming were inferred from the DNA itself. This table has over 2 million clones, over 85% appearing once. To note about this clone: The target antigen is unknown.

Findings of the study overall: Across subsets, estimated richness was generally greater for naive than for memory populations.

This CDR3 is 16 amino acids long. Germline values: CDR1 MNHEY, CDR2 SVGAGI. V lost 2 bases, J lost 0 bases, and 10 bases lay in between. As defined, naive CD8 cells were CD45RO-negative and positively selected for CCR7, with terminally differentiated effector memory CD45RA+ cells excluded. The chain combines TRBV6-5 with TRBJ2-2; no definite D call. Source material: naive CD8+ T cells sorted from blood. This TCR derives from a man between 18 and 35 years old in good health. The CDR3, as DNA: TGTGCCAGCAGTTACGGGCAGGCCTCGAACACCGGGGAGCTGTTTTTT. It encodes CASSYGQASNTGELFF.